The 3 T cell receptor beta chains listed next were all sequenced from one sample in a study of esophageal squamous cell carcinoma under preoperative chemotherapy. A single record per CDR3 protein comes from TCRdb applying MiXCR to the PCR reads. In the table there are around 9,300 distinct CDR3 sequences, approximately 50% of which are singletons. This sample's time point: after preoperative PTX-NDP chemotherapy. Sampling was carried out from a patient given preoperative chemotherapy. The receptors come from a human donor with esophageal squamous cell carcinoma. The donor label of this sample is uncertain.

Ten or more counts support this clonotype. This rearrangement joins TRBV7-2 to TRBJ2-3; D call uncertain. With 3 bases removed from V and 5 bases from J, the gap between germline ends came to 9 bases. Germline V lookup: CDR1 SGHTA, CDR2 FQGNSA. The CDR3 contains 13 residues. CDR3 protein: CASSFLREDTQYF. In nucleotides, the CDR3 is TGTGCCAGCAGCTTCCTTAGAGAAGATACGCAGTATTTT.

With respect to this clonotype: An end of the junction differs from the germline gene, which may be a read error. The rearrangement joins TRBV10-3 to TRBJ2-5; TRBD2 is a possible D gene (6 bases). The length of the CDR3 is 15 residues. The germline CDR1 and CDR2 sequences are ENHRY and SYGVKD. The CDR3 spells CAGGSGGSNAETQYF. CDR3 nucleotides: TGTGCCGGGGGTTCCGGGGGTAGCAACGCAGAGACGCAGTACTTT.

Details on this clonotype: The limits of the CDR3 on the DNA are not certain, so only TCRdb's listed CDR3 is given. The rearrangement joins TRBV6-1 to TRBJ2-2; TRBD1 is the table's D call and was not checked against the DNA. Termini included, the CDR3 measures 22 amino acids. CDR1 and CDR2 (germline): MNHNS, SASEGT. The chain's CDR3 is CASSEQRKGEQYFGPGTGELFF.